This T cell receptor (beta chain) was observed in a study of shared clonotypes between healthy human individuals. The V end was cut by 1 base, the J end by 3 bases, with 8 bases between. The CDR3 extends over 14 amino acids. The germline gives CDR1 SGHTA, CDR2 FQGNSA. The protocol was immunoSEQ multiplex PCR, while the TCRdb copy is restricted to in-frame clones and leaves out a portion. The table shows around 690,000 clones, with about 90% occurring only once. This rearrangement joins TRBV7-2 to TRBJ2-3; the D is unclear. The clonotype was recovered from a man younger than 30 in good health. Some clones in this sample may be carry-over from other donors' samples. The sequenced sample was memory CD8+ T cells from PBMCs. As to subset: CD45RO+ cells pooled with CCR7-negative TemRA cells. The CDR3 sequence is CASSLEVRTDTQYF. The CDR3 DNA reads TGTGCCAGCAGCTTAGAGGTCCGAACAGATACGCAGTATTTT. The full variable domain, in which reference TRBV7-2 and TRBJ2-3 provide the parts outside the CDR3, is GAGVSQSPSNKVTEKGKDVELRCDPISGHTALYWYRQSLGQGLEFLIYFQGNSAPDKSGLPSDRFSAERTGGSVSTLTIQRTQQEDSAVYLCASSLEVRTDTQYFGPGTRLTVL.